This entry concerns a single TCR beta chain. Germline CDR1 MNHEY, CDR2 SVGEGT. With 5 bases clipped from V and 6 bases from J, the junction kept 2 bases outside the gene matches. The CDR3 loop spans 12 amino acids. Profiling relied on immunoSEQ multiplex PCR, and the TCRdb table lists in-frame clones only, not all of them. Among 180,000 or so clones listed, approximately 87% were seen once. These data come from a study of blood T cell repertoires in COVID-19. Study overall: Acute and convalescent COVID-19 samples came from the United States, Italy and Spain.

Sequenced sample: PBMCs or T cells enriched from blood (not recorded which). This TCR was recovered from a woman between 45 and 60 years old who had recovered from COVID-19. The chain joins TRBV6-2 or TRBV6-3 to TRBJ1-2; 8 bases map to TRBD1. In DNA form, the CDR3 reads TGTGCCAGCAGTCTACAGGGGGATGGCTACACCTTC. Translated, it gives CASSLQGDGYTF.